Below are 22 T cell receptor beta chains sequenced from a single sample in a study of T cells in Graves' hyperthyroidism and ophthalmopathy. Amplified TCR beta CDR3 regions came from RNA transcripts. The HTBI set primed first-round TCR CDR3 RT-PCR. TCRdb reprocessed the multiplex PCR reads via MiXCR and lists one record per CDR3 protein. This sample has 500,000 to 800,000 distinct CDR3 sequences; 13% to 15% occur once, and the top ten carry approximately 12%. The specimen sequenced was blood. Every receptor here comes from a woman between 50 and 59 years old with Graves' ophthalmopathy.

This clonotype appeared many times. The rearrangement joins TRBV7-2 to TRBJ2-1; a possible D gene is TRBD2 (5 bases). V was clipped by 1 base and J by 0 bases, with 10 bases between them. Germline V gene sequence: CDR1 SGHTA, CDR2 FQGNSA. The length of the CDR3 is 16 residues. In DNA form, the CDR3 reads TGTGCCAGCAGCTTAGTTCCGGGGAGCTCCTACAATGAGCAGTTCTTC. This translates into CASSLVPGSSYNEQFF.

Many counts were recorded for this clonotype. This chain connects TRBV7-8 to TRBJ2-3; 8 bases fit TRBD1. The CDR3 has 15 amino acids. V lost 4 bases to trimming and J lost 0 bases; unmatched junction nucleotides: 3. CDR1 and CDR2 from the germline V gene are SGHVS and FQNEAQ. DNA of the CDR3: TGTGCCAGCAGCTCCAACAGGGGGAGCACAGATACGCAGTATTTT. As protein: CASSSNRGSTDTQYF.

This clonotype has only a few counts. This chain connects TRBV18 to TRBJ1-5; a possible D gene is TRBD1 (6 bases). Deletions cut 3 bases from V and 0 bases from J, with 9 bases between. The CDR3 loop spans 15 amino acids. Germline values: CDR1 KGHSH, CDR2 LQKENI. The CDR3 sequence is CASSPRTVSNQPQHF. CDR3 DNA: TGTGCCAGCTCACCCCGGACAGTTAGCAATCAGCCCCAGCATTTT.

This clonotype appeared many times. This chain uses TRBV18 with TRBJ2-1; D gene ambiguous. The CDR3 covers 14 residues. Germline lookup yields CDR1 KGHSH and CDR2 LQKENI. Trimming cost V 2 bases and J 6 bases, with 11 bases left between them. The CDR3 sequence is CASSPIGRVNEQFF. The CDR3 DNA sequence: TGTGCCAGCTCACCAATAGGTAGGGTCAATGAGCAGTTCTTC.

This clonotype turned up a few times. The rearrangement uses TRBV19 and TRBJ1-1; no definite D call. Trimming removed 7 bases from V and 0 bases from J, with 15 bases in between. CDR3 length: 15 residues. From germline, CDR1 is LNHDA and CDR2 SQIVND (reference sequence). The CDR3 bases are TGTGCCAGTACCGCCCGGCCAGAGATGAACACTGAAGCTTTCTTT. As protein: CASTARPEMNTEAFF.

This clonotype was counted ten times or more. The genes are TRBV7-2 and TRBJ2-1, with TRBD2 matching 10 bases. From germline, CDR1 is SGHTA and CDR2 FQGNSA. After removal of 1 base from V and 14 bases from J, the junction contained 11 bases not matched to a gene. This CDR3 region has 15 residues. CDR3 residues: CASSLGPSGSIPKFF. The CDR3, as DNA: TGTGCCAGCAGCTTAGGGCCTAGCGGGAGTATTCCCAAGTTCTTC.

Ten or more counts support this clonotype. This sequence joins TRBV4-2 and TRBJ2-1; no reliable D call. This CDR3 spans 13 amino acids. The germline gives CDR1 LGHNA, CDR2 YNFKEQ. The germline V and J ends were trimmed by 1 base and 4 bases, with 5 bases remaining between them. This CDR3 is CASSQAEYNEQFF. As DNA, the CDR3 is TGTGCCAGCAGCCAAGCTGAGTACAATGAGCAGTTCTTC.

This clonotype was seen more than once but under ten times. The chain employs TRBV27 and TRBJ1-6, with a weak D call TRBD1 (6 bases). V lost 5 bases, J lost 5 bases, and 13 bases lay in between. CDR3 length equals 15 residues. Germline CDR1 is MNHEY and CDR2 is SMNVEV (reference sequence). Here the CDR3 reads CASSQGPGDNSPLHF. The DNA of the CDR3 is TGTGCCAGCAGTCAGGGGCCAGGCGATAATTCACCCCTCCACTTT.

In its sample, this clonotype was seen many times. The rearrangement uses TRBV11-3 and TRBJ2-5, with D possibly matching TRBD2 (5 bases). Germline V gene lookup returns CDR1 SGHNT and CDR2 YENEEA. This CDR3 region has 14 residues. Trimming left V 1 base short and J 2 bases short, with 8 bases between. The CDR3 loop is CASSLGRSQETQYF. Here the CDR3 DNA reads TGTGCCAGCAGCTTAGGGAGGAGTCAAGAGACCCAGTACTTC.

This clonotype was found many times. The rearrangement joins TRBV7-9 to TRBJ2-7; 8 nucleotides match TRBD1. This CDR3 is 15 amino acids long. Germline CDR1 is SEHNR and CDR2 is FQNEAQ (reference sequence). V shed 4 bases, J shed 3 bases, and the junction held 8 bases outside the gene matches. DNA of the CDR3: TGTGCCAGCAGCTCCCGGGACAGGCCCTACTACGAGCAGTACTTC. Translated: CASSSRDRPYYEQYF.

This clonotype turned up a few times. The chain joins TRBV10-3 to TRBJ2-3; D is unresolved. Germline V lookup: CDR1 ENHRY, CDR2 SYGVKD. Trimming took 4 bases from V and 5 from J, leaving 4 bases between them. The CDR3 covers 11 residues. CDR3 sequence reads: CAISGRDTQYF. The DNA for the CDR3 is TGTGCCATCAGTGGAAGAGATACGCAGTATTTT.

The chain is built from TRBV7-6 and TRBJ2-1; TRBD1 aligns across 12 bases. Germline assignment: CDR1 SGHVS and CDR2 FNYEAQ. V dropped 5 bases and J dropped 0; count of bases not matched to a gene: 11. The CDR3 extends over 19 amino acids. In DNA form, the CDR3 reads TGTGCCAGCAGCATGGGGCCGGGACAGGGGGCCGGCTCCTACAATGAGCAGTTCTTC. Amino acid sequence: CASSMGPGQGAGSYNEQFF.

The table lists this clonotype with many counts. The chain joins TRBV20-1 to TRBJ1-2, with TRBD1 matching 7 bases. The CDR3 spans 14 residues. Germline lookup yields CDR1 DFQATT and CDR2 SNEGSKA (reference sequence). V lost 5 bases, J lost 2 bases, and 8 bases stayed unmatched. The CDR3 loop reads CSAGNRGPNYGYTF. DNA of the CDR3: TGCAGTGCTGGTAACAGGGGACCGAACTATGGCTACACCTTC.

This clonotype appeared many times. This chain uses TRBV30 with TRBJ2-3; a possible D gene is TRBD1 (6 bases). V lost 0 bases to trimming and J lost 9 bases, with 16 bases between them. From germline, CDR1 is GTSNPN and CDR2 SVGIG (reference sequence). This CDR3 contains 14 residues. The CDR3 sequence: CAWSVLGQRDTQYF. The CDR3 DNA reads as TGTGCCTGGAGTGTACTCGGACAGAGGGACACGCAGTATTTT.

This clonotype was seen repeatedly, ten times or more. The CDR3 coding sequence is TGTGCCAGCAGCTCCTCCGGGAACTTCCTAGAGACCCAGTACTTC. Its protein product is CASSSSGNFLETQYF. The rearrangement joins TRBV7-2 to TRBJ2-5; possibly TRBD2 for D (5 bases). The CDR3 has 15 amino acids. Germline loops: CDR1 SGHTA, CDR2 FQGNSA. V was cut by 4 bases and J by 4 bases, with 16 bases left in between. The full variable domain, completed using reference TRBV7-2 and TRBJ2-5, is GAGVSQSPSNKVTEKGKDVELRCDPISGHTALYWYRQSLGQGLEFLIYFQGNSAPDKSGLPSDRFSAERTGGSVSTLTIQRTQQEDSAVYLCASSSSGNFLETQYFGPGTRLLVL.

The rearrangement uses TRBV19 and TRBJ1-2; D perhaps matches TRBD1 (5 bases). Germline loops: CDR1 LNHDA, CDR2 SQIVND (reference sequence). The CDR3 sequence is 13 residues long. V shed 5 bases and J shed 4 bases, with 11 bases lying between them. CDR3 amino acids: CASSSQAVYGYTF. Written as DNA, the CDR3 is TGTGCCAGTAGTTCACAGGCAGTCTATGGCTACACCTTC.

This CDR3 is CASETGLSDTGELFF. The DNA of the CDR3 is TGTGCCAGTGAGACAGGGTTATCTGACACCGGGGAGCTGTTTTTT. V usage is TRBV6-1 and J usage is TRBJ2-2, with 7 bases identical to TRBD1. V gave up 9 bases and J gave up 3 bases; unmatched junction bases: 10. Germline V gene lookup returns CDR1 MNHNS and CDR2 SASEGT. CDR3 size: 15 residues.

The sample holds many counts of this clonotype. The V and J genes are TRBV18 and TRBJ2-5, with D hard to call. Per germline, CDR1 KGHSH and CDR2 LQKENI. Trimming removed 5 bases at V and 1 base at J, with 8 bases between. CDR3 length: 13 residues. CDR3 region: CASSSLAQETQYF. CDR3 nucleotides: TGTGCCAGCTCATCCCTCGCCCAAGAGACCCAGTACTTC.

The sample holds a few counts of this clonotype. This chain connects TRBV12-3 or TRBV12-4 to TRBJ1-1; D remains unclear. The V and J ends lost 6 bases and 10 bases respectively, with 9 bases between them. The CDR3 runs to 10 residues. CDR3 nucleotides: TGTGCCAGCAGACGGGGAAGAGCTTTCTTT. This codes for CASRRGRAFF.

V usage is TRBV15 and J usage is TRBJ1-1; perhaps TRBD1 as D (5 bases). Germline-derived CDR1 and CDR2 are LNHNV and YYDKDF (reference sequence). V lost 7 bases and J 2 bases, leaving 14 bases between the germline ends. The CDR3 loop spans 14 amino acids. The DNA of the CDR3 is TGTGCCACCAAACCAACGACAGATAACACTGAAGCTTTCTTT. As protein: CATKPTTDNTEAFF.

This clonotype was recorded a few times. The rearrangement uses TRBV6-2 or TRBV6-3 and TRBJ1-1, with unresolved D. Germline loops: CDR1 MNHEY, CDR2 SVGEGT. Deletions cut 2 bases from V and 10 bases from J, with 8 bases between. The CDR3 extends over 11 amino acids. The CDR3 nucleotides are TGTGCCAGCAGTTACCGGTCTGGAGCTTTCTTT. This sequence encodes CASSYRSGAFF.

This clonotype has a count of ten or more. The chain couples TRBV2 to TRBJ1-1, with unresolved D. Germline lookup yields CDR1 SNHLY and CDR2 FYNNEI. The CDR3 runs 13 residues. Trimming removed 10 bases at V and 1 base at J, with 13 bases between. CDR3 DNA: TGTGCCACCTTCAGGCCTCCGAACACTGAAGCTTTCTTT. Protein: CATFRPPNTEAFF.